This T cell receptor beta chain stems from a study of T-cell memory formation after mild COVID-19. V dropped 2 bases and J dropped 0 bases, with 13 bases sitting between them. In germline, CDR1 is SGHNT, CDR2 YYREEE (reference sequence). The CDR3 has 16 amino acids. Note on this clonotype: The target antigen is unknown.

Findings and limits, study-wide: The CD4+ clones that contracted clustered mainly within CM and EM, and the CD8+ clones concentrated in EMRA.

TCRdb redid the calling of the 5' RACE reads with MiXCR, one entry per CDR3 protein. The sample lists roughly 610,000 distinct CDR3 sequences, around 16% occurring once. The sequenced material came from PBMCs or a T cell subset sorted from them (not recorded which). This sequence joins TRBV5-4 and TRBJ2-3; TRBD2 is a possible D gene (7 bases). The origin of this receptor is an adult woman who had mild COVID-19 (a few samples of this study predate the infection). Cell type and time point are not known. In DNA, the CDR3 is TGTGCCAGCAGCTTTGGCGGGGGCCCTAGCACAGATACGCAGTATTTT. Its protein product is CASSFGGGPSTDTQYF.